This T cell receptor beta chain was recorded in a study of metastatic and nonmetastatic thyroid tumors. Across the whole study: It was across blood and tumor or nodule tissue from malignant and benign thyroid patients that repertoires were compared. Study conclusions and caveats: Benign nodules were reported to have significantly lower TCR beta diversity than malignant thyroid tumors, in blood and tumor.

The table lists this clone with many counts. Antigen unknown. CDR1 is LGHDT and CDR2 is YNNKEL in the germline V gene (reference sequence). Trimming removed 5 bases at V and 6 bases at J, with 12 bases between. The CDR3 extends over 13 amino acids. Methods used by the authors: Building a distant-metastasis classifier for papillary thyroid cancer drew on CDR3 differences across clinicopathological groups. TCRdb re-processed the PCR reads through MiXCR. TCRdb, not the original authors, processed these V and J calls. This table has 20,000 to 30,000 clones, about an eighth appearing once. Each patient came to thyroid surgery without any prior treatment (of any kind).

This clonotype was obtained from a female donor with papillary thyroid cancer or a benign thyroid nodule (not recorded which). Some clones in this sample may be carry-over from other donors' samples. The chain uses TRBV3-1 and TRBJ2-3, with no clear D. The material sequenced was blood. The CDR3 protein is CASSFRNPDTQYF. CDR3 sequence (DNA): TGTGCCAGCAGCTTCAGGAACCCCGATACGCAGTATTTT.